This is a list of T cell receptor beta chains from one sample in a study of cytomegalovirus exposure and HLA in healthy donors. Sequenced by immunoSEQ multiplex PCR; TCRdb stores in-frame clones only, minus some. The sample includes 160,000 or so clones, approximately 80% seen only once; the top ten take over 2%. Sample: PBMCs. All receptors derive from a man aged 55-75 years in good health and CMV-seronegative. CDR3s include the opening cysteine and the closing phenylalanine or tryptophan. Fields, in order: V gene, D gene, clone size, J gene, CDR3 DNA, CDR3 protein. The D gene is left open where the match is weak. Size is stated for part of the rows, as once, few or many counts, or as a class when the clone is expanded.

TRBV30,TRBD2,once,TRBJ2-7,TGTGCCTGGAGTGATGGGAGACTAGCGGACCCATCCTACGAGCAGTACTTC,CAWSDGRLADPSYEQYF
TRBV19,.,once,TRBJ1-1,TGTGCCAGTAGGGACAGCCCGAACACTGAAGCTTTCTTT,CASRDSPNTEAFF
TRBV5-1,TRBD1,.,TRBJ2-7,TGCGCCAGCAGCTTGGAGACAGGGGGCTTCGACGAGCAGTACTTC,CASSLETGGFDEQYF
TRBV6-5,TRBD1,.,TRBJ1-2,TGTGCCAGCAGTTTCAGACAGGGGGGACCGCAGTATGGCTACACCTTC,CASSFRQGGPQYGYTF
TRBV2,.,.,TRBJ1-5,TGTGCCAGCAGGCAGGTCCTTAGCAATCAGCCCCAGCATTTT,CASRQVLSNQPQHF
TRBV7-8,.,.,TRBJ1-4,TGTGCCAGCAGCTTTAACAGGGTGGGAAATGAAAAACTGTTTTTT,CASSFNRVGNEKLFF
TRBV19,.,.,TRBJ1-5,TGTGCCAGTAGTGAAATACAGGTTAATCAGCCCCAGCATTTT,CASSEIQVNQPQHF
TRBV9,TRBD2,.,TRBJ2-1,TGTGCCAGCAGCGTAAGCGGGAGCTACAATGAGCAGTTCTTC,CASSVSGSYNEQFF
TRBV7-2,TRBD2,.,TRBJ2-7,TGTGCCAGCAGCCCGGGGGGAAACTACGAGCAGTACTTC,CASSPGGNYEQYF
TRBV5-1,.,.,TRBJ1-2,TGCGCCAGCAGCTTGGCAATCGGCTATGGCTACACCTTC,CASSLAIGYGYTF
TRBV28,.,.,TRBJ1-1,TGTGCCAGCAGCTCCCAAGGCGGAAACAGGGTTGTCTCTTTCTTT,CASSSQGGNRVVSFF
TRBV5-4,TRBD1,.,TRBJ1-3,TGTGCCAGCAGCTTTTTATCGGGACAGGGGGGCTACTCTGGAAACACCATATATTTT,CASSFLSGQGGYSGNTIYF